The source of this T cell receptor beta chain is a study of blood T cell repertoires in COVID-19. Study overall: Acute-phase and convalescent COVID-19 samples originated in the United States, Italy and Spain. T cells, B-cell-depleted T cells, or PBMCs provided the cDNA or gDNA that served as material.

Germline lookup yields CDR1 LNHDA and CDR2 SQIVND (reference sequence). J lost 7 bases, V lost 4 bases, and 10 bases had no gene match. This CDR3 is 16 amino acids long. Under the authors' procedure: Amplification of reference gene primers was used by the study to estimate nucleated cell counts. Assay: immunoSEQ multiplex PCR; the TCRdb copy retains only in-frame clones and omits some. The D gene and trimming were derived from the DNA, and the V and J assignments and clone size from that table. The table shows about 170,000 clones, with 70% to 80% occurring only once. The sequenced material came from peripheral blood. The V and J genes are TRBV19 and TRBJ1-5; TRBD1 matches 10 bases. The TCR originated in a man aged 60 to 69 with acute or convalescent COVID-19. For the CDR3, the DNA is TGTGCCAGTAGTAAATCGTGGGACAGGGGTTCCCAGCCCCAGCATTTT. It translates to CASSKSWDRGSQPQHF.